Listed below are T cell receptor beta chains from one sample, sequenced in a study of neoadjuvant anti-PD-1 for oral cavity cancer. The protocol was immunoSEQ multiplex PCR, while the TCRdb copy is restricted to in-frame clones and leaves out a portion. Of some 12,000 clones in the sample, 64% are singletons; the top ten hold around 6.8%. This material consisted of tumor tissue, taken before nivolumab (anti-PD-1) treatment. The receptors come from a person aged 35 to 85 with oral cavity squamous cell carcinoma. The donor label of this sample is uncertain. CDR3s include the opening cysteine and the closing phenylalanine or tryptophan.

v_gene: TRBV19; j_gene: TRBJ1-5; CDR3aa: CASTREVRSNQPQHF
v_gene: TRBV21-1; j_gene: TRBJ2-7; CDR3aa: CASSNRYREAKEQYF
v_gene: TRBV14; j_gene: TRBJ1-2; CDR3aa: CASSLTGNYGYTF
v_gene: TRBV5-1; j_gene: TRBJ2-7; CDR3aa: CASSLDIAGGREQYF
v_gene: TRBV19; j_gene: TRBJ1-1; CDR3aa: CASSIVQRATNTEAFF
v_gene: TRBV11-2; j_gene: TRBJ2-2; CDR3aa: CASSSDLELFF
v_gene: TRBV5-1; j_gene: TRBJ1-1; CDR3aa: CASSLGAETEAFF
v_gene: TRBV9; j_gene: TRBJ2-5; CDR3aa: CASTENDRPQETQYF
v_gene: TRBV30; j_gene: TRBJ1-1; CDR3aa: CAWSKIVTRIGQGITFTEAFF
v_gene: TRBV15; j_gene: TRBJ2-2; CDR3aa: CATSREGGELFF
v_gene: TRBV19; j_gene: TRBJ2-2; CDR3aa: CASSIPDRRWGGELFF
v_gene: TRBV19; j_gene: TRBJ1-1; CDR3aa: CASSPRTGMNTEAFF
v_gene: TRBV7-3; j_gene: TRBJ1-5; CDR3aa: CASSRRARDQPQHF
v_gene: TRBV6-6; j_gene: TRBJ1-6; CDR3aa: CASSDRAENSPLHF
v_gene: TRBV6-1; j_gene: TRBJ1-6; CDR3aa: CASSAEVPGQLNSPLHF
v_gene: TRBV7-9; j_gene: TRBJ2-1; CDR3aa: CASSPTSGGNNEQFF
v_gene: TRBV9; j_gene: TRBJ2-1; CDR3aa: CASSVELGLAGIDEQFF
v_gene: TRBV5-4; j_gene: TRBJ1-1; CDR3aa: CASSLWQGRSTEAFF
v_gene: TRBV10-3; j_gene: TRBJ2-1; CDR3aa: CAISENPYNEQFF
v_gene: TRBV4-1; j_gene: TRBJ2-1; CDR3aa: CAIAYNTYNEQFF
v_gene: TRBV28; j_gene: TRBJ2-6; CDR3aa: CASSRQGNPGANVLTF
v_gene: TRBV7-9; j_gene: TRBJ1-1; CDR3aa: CASRRQALNTEAFF
v_gene: TRBV10-2; j_gene: TRBJ1-1; CDR3aa: CASRSDRGWNTEAFF
v_gene: TRBV2; j_gene: TRBJ1-5; CDR3aa: CASSLPTGGGQPQHF
v_gene: TRBV11-2; j_gene: TRBJ1-2; CDR3aa: CASSLGGPYGYTF
v_gene: TRBV7-7; j_gene: TRBJ2-3; CDR3aa: CASSLGTGRTDTQYF
v_gene: TRBV11-3; j_gene: TRBJ2-5; CDR3aa: CASSSDRGETQYF
v_gene: TRBV9; j_gene: TRBJ2-1; CDR3aa: CASSGSREGEQFF
v_gene: TRBV27; j_gene: TRBJ1-6; CDR3aa: CASSLGQVNSPLHF
v_gene: TRBV5-1; j_gene: TRBJ1-4; CDR3aa: CASSLLGGTNEKLFF
v_gene: TRBV6-1; j_gene: TRBJ1-3; CDR3aa: CASKRTAVSGNTIYF
v_gene: TRBV6-6; j_gene: TRBJ1-1; CDR3aa: CASEGHLNTEAFF
v_gene: TRBV6-1; j_gene: TRBJ1-2; CDR3aa: CASSVDRGPYGYTF
v_gene: TRBV27; j_gene: TRBJ1-4; CDR3aa: CASSRAGTGNEKLFF
v_gene: TRBV7-8; j_gene: TRBJ1-4; CDR3aa: CASSLMAPGGATNEKLFF
v_gene: TRBV7-2; j_gene: TRBJ1-2; CDR3aa: CASSLGGVGTSNYGYTF
v_gene: TRBV10-3; j_gene: TRBJ2-1; CDR3aa: CAISESMAGSYNEQFF
v_gene: TRBV15; j_gene: TRBJ2-5; CDR3aa: CATSRAEGTQYF
v_gene: TRBV6-6; j_gene: TRBJ2-2; CDR3aa: CASKNPGQGITGELFF
v_gene: TRBV28; j_gene: TRBJ1-4; CDR3aa: CASSPSTQVSNEKLFF
v_gene: TRBV5-4; j_gene: TRBJ2-1; CDR3aa: CASSLVGTGGYEQFF
v_gene: TRBV6-5; j_gene: TRBJ1-2; CDR3aa: CASTVRQGVYGYTF
v_gene: TRBV9; j_gene: TRBJ2-1; CDR3aa: CASSVAIPLNNEQFF
v_gene: TRBV7-8; j_gene: TRBJ1-6; CDR3aa: CASSLTGSVESSYNSPLHF
v_gene: TRBV6-1; j_gene: TRBJ2-1; CDR3aa: CASSDHSGTSGIRMNEQFF
v_gene: TRBV4-1; j_gene: TRBJ1-4; CDR3aa: CASKRVPNEKLFF
v_gene: TRBV29-1; j_gene: TRBJ2-1; CDR3aa: CSLRVKTYNEQFF
v_gene: TRBV19; j_gene: TRBJ2-1; CDR3aa: CASSTGGLADNEQFF
v_gene: TRBV5-1; j_gene: TRBJ2-1; CDR3aa: CASSSSGTSHEQFF
v_gene: TRBV6-6; j_gene: TRBJ2-7; CDR3aa: CASRKGGSYEQYF
v_gene: TRBV18; j_gene: TRBJ1-1; CDR3aa: CASSVDRYTEAFF
v_gene: TRBV5-5; j_gene: TRBJ2-7; CDR3aa: CASSGTFTYEQYF